A selection of T cell receptor beta chains follows, all from one sample in a study of cytomegalovirus exposure and HLA in healthy donors. The protocol was immunoSEQ multiplex PCR, while the TCRdb copy is restricted to in-frame clones and leaves out a portion. Of roughly 200,000 clones in the sample, over 70% were seen once. Source material: PBMCs. The receptors here all came from a woman aged 60-70 years in good health and CMV-seropositive. Each CDR3 is given with its conserved first and last residue. Each record gives: clone size, V gene, D gene, J gene, CDR3 protein, CDR3 DNA. D genes are given only for firm matches. Rows may omit the clone size; those that give it use once, few, many or a size class.

clone_size: .; v_call: TRBV28; d_call: .; j_call: TRBJ1-1; cdr3_aa: CASHAGMGGAWEAFF; cdr3_nt: TGTGCCAGCCACGCTGGCATGGGGGGGGCGTGGGAAGCTTTCTTT
clone_size: .; v_call: TRBV14; d_call: TRBD1; j_call: TRBJ2-7; cdr3_aa: CASSIVGTDYEQYF; cdr3_nt: TGTGCCAGCAGCATCGTGGGGACAGACTACGAGCAGTACTTC
clone_size: .; v_call: TRBV7-2; d_call: TRBD1; j_call: TRBJ1-2; cdr3_aa: CASSSQGQGYGYTF; cdr3_nt: TGTGCCAGCAGCTCCCAGGGACAGGGCTATGGCTACACCTTC
clone_size: few; v_call: TRBV5-1; d_call: .; j_call: TRBJ2-3; cdr3_aa: CASSLAAAGTDTQYF; cdr3_nt: TGCGCCAGCAGCTTGGCAGCGGCCGGCACAGATACGCAGTATTTT
clone_size: .; v_call: TRBV5-6; d_call: TRBD1; j_call: TRBJ2-3; cdr3_aa: CASSGTTGADTQYF; cdr3_nt: TGTGCCAGCAGCGGAACGACAGGGGCAGATACGCAGTATTTT
clone_size: .; v_call: TRBV11-3; d_call: .; j_call: TRBJ1-4; cdr3_aa: CASSLAGGSGKLFF; cdr3_nt: TGTGCCAGCAGCTTAGCGGGAGGGTCAGGAAAACTGTTTTTT
clone_size: .; v_call: TRBV7-2; d_call: .; j_call: TRBJ1-2; cdr3_aa: CASSPTAGNHYGYTF; cdr3_nt: TGTGCCAGCAGCCCAACGGCGGGCAATCACTATGGCTACACCTTC
clone_size: .; v_call: TRBV7-6; d_call: TRBD2; j_call: TRBJ2-7; cdr3_aa: CASSLRSSGRVGSYEQYF; cdr3_nt: TGTGCCAGCAGCTTAAGGTCTAGCGGGAGGGTCGGGTCCTACGAGCAGTACTTC
clone_size: .; v_call: TRBV11-2; d_call: TRBD1; j_call: TRBJ2-1; cdr3_aa: CASSLGTGPYNEQFF; cdr3_nt: TGTGCCAGCAGCTTAGGGACAGGGCCATACAATGAGCAGTTCTTC
clone_size: .; v_call: TRBV4-2; d_call: .; j_call: TRBJ2-3; cdr3_aa: CASSQVNTDTQYF; cdr3_nt: TGTGCCAGCAGCCAAGTAAACACAGATACGCAGTATTTT
clone_size: once; v_call: TRBV7-2; d_call: TRBD1; j_call: TRBJ2-5; cdr3_aa: CASSYTGEETQYF; cdr3_nt: TGTGCCAGCAGCTATACAGGGGAAGAGACCCAGTACTTC
clone_size: few; v_call: TRBV7-9; d_call: .; j_call: TRBJ2-1; cdr3_aa: CASSLRGGEYNEQFF; cdr3_nt: TGTGCCAGCAGCTTAAGAGGGGGGGAATACAATGAGCAGTTCTTC
clone_size: .; v_call: TRBV9; d_call: TRBD2; j_call: TRBJ2-1; cdr3_aa: CASSVGVAGGRNEQFF; cdr3_nt: TGTGCCAGCAGCGTAGGGGTAGCGGGAGGGAGGAATGAGCAGTTCTTC
clone_size: .; v_call: TRBV29-1; d_call: .; j_call: TRBJ1-2; cdr3_aa: CSVEYGYTF; cdr3_nt: TGCAGCGTAGAGTATGGCTACACCTTC
clone_size: .; v_call: TRBV5-1; d_call: .; j_call: TRBJ1-4; cdr3_aa: CASSFGSPNEKLFF; cdr3_nt: TGCGCCAGCAGCTTCGGGAGCCCTAATGAAAAACTGTTTTTT
clone_size: .; v_call: TRBV5-1; d_call: TRBD1; j_call: TRBJ2-1; cdr3_aa: CASSLPGTGGPNEQFF; cdr3_nt: TGCGCCAGCAGTCTCCCCGGGACAGGGGGCCCGAATGAGCAGTTCTTC
clone_size: .; v_call: TRBV6-5; d_call: .; j_call: TRBJ2-1; cdr3_aa: CASSYRDTPYYNEQFF; cdr3_nt: TGTGCCAGCAGTTACCGGGACACGCCTTACTACAATGAGCAGTTCTTC
clone_size: .; v_call: TRBV6-4; d_call: TRBD2; j_call: TRBJ2-3; cdr3_aa: CASSELAGADTQYF; cdr3_nt: TGTGCCAGCAGTGAACTAGCGGGAGCAGATACGCAGTATTTT
clone_size: once; v_call: TRBV30; d_call: TRBD1; j_call: TRBJ1-2; cdr3_aa: CAWSELQGARGYTF; cdr3_nt: TGTGCCTGGAGTGAACTTCAGGGGGCTCGTGGCTACACCTTC
clone_size: .; v_call: TRBV18; d_call: .; j_call: TRBJ1-4; cdr3_aa: CASSSTRQLATNEKLFF; cdr3_nt: TGTGCCAGCTCATCAACTAGACAACTTGCAACTAATGAAAAACTGTTTTTT
clone_size: .; v_call: TRBV5-1; d_call: TRBD1; j_call: TRBJ2-3; cdr3_aa: CASSMGQTSTDTQYF; cdr3_nt: TGCGCCAGCAGCATGGGACAGACTAGCACAGATACGCAGTATTTT
clone_size: few; v_call: TRBV2; d_call: .; j_call: TRBJ1-4; cdr3_aa: CASGAGLEKLFF; cdr3_nt: TGTGCCAGCGGGGCAGGGCTTGAAAAACTGTTTTTT
clone_size: .; v_call: TRBV5-5; d_call: .; j_call: TRBJ1-1; cdr3_aa: CASSLNYAPDTFFNTEAFF; cdr3_nt: TGTGCCAGCAGCTTGAATTACGCCCCCGACACCTTTTTTAACACTGAAGCTTTCTTT
clone_size: .; v_call: TRBV6-5; d_call: TRBD1; j_call: TRBJ2-1; cdr3_aa: CASRQGTAYEQFF; cdr3_nt: TGTGCCAGCAGGCAAGGGACAGCTTATGAGCAGTTCTTC
clone_size: .; v_call: TRBV27; d_call: TRBD1; j_call: TRBJ1-2; cdr3_aa: CASSFSGRVQGKGYTF; cdr3_nt: TGTGCCAGCAGTTTCTCCGGGCGAGTACAGGGGAAGGGCTACACCTTC
clone_size: .; v_call: TRBV7-9; d_call: .; j_call: TRBJ2-1; cdr3_aa: CASSLVNLLSYNEQFF; cdr3_nt: TGTGCCAGCAGCTTAGTAAACTTACTCTCCTACAATGAGCAGTTCTTC
clone_size: few; v_call: TRBV29-1; d_call: .; j_call: TRBJ1-1; cdr3_aa: CSVAGEFMNTEAFF; cdr3_nt: TGCAGCGTCGCTGGGGAGTTCATGAACACTGAAGCTTTCTTT
clone_size: .; v_call: TRBV18; d_call: TRBD1; j_call: TRBJ1-4; cdr3_aa: CASSQDRAKLFF; cdr3_nt: TGTGCCAGCTCTCAAGACAGGGCAAAACTGTTTTTT
clone_size: .; v_call: TRBV2; d_call: .; j_call: TRBJ1-5; cdr3_aa: CASSFSRASNQPQHF; cdr3_nt: TGTGCCAGCAGTTTTTCCAGGGCTAGCAATCAGCCCCAGCATTTT
clone_size: .; v_call: TRBV27; d_call: TRBD2; j_call: TRBJ2-7; cdr3_aa: CASSSPALAGDSYEQYF; cdr3_nt: TGTGCCAGCAGTTCCCCGGCCCTAGCGGGAGATTCCTACGAGCAGTACTTC
clone_size: few; v_call: TRBV5-1; d_call: .; j_call: TRBJ2-2; cdr3_aa: CASSISGTGELFF; cdr3_nt: TGCGCCAGCAGCATCTCAGGCACCGGGGAGCTGTTTTTT
clone_size: .; v_call: TRBV9; d_call: .; j_call: TRBJ2-3; cdr3_aa: CASSVDPRVRTDTQYF; cdr3_nt: TGTGCCAGCAGCGTAGATCCGAGGGTAAGGACAGATACGCAGTATTTT
clone_size: .; v_call: TRBV4-1; d_call: TRBD2; j_call: TRBJ2-1; cdr3_aa: CASSQTSGLAASYNEQFF; cdr3_nt: TGCGCCAGCAGCCAAACTTCGGGACTAGCGGCCTCCTACAATGAGCAGTTCTTC
clone_size: few; v_call: TRBV18; d_call: TRBD2; j_call: TRBJ2-5; cdr3_aa: CASSHYPGLEQETQYF; cdr3_nt: TGTGCCAGCTCACATTACCCGGGACTAGAACAAGAGACCCAGTACTTC
clone_size: .; v_call: TRBV30; d_call: .; j_call: TRBJ1-2; cdr3_aa: CAWKESRPYGYTF; cdr3_nt: TGTGCCTGGAAGGAGTCACGGCCCTATGGCTACACCTTC
clone_size: .; v_call: TRBV28; d_call: TRBD1; j_call: TRBJ1-5; cdr3_aa: CASSSWATGTGMDQPQHF; cdr3_nt: TGTGCCAGCAGTTCTTGGGCTACGGGGACAGGGATGGATCAGCCCCAGCATTTT